This entry concerns a single T cell receptor (beta chain). As yet, its antigen is unknown. Vbeta (60) and Jbeta (13) primers were used in the PCR. Generated by immunoSEQ multiplex PCR, the TCRdb table keeps only in-frame clones and is missing some. The sample has approximately 160,000 clones, 64% seen once; the top ten hold under 3%. The data belong to a study of cytomegalovirus exposure and HLA in healthy donors. The overall study: Researchers found that just over 80% of 350 to 500 genotyped donors fell within the Caucasian-associated ancestry cluster. Whole-study results and caveats: Altogether, 160 or so TCR beta chains were recorded as cytomegalovirus-associated. Most observed TCR sequences were rare, whereas some public TCRs were detected in many donors.

Sequenced material: PBMCs. This clonotype originated in a woman aged 25 to 45 in good health and CMV-seropositive.

This CDR3 reads CASSSPGQGYGYTF. The CDR3 bases are TGTGCCAGCAGCTCCCCCGGACAGGGATATGGCTACACCTTC. The chain employs TRBV7-2 and TRBJ1-2, with 8 positions matching TRBD1. In germline, CDR1 is SGHTA, CDR2 FQGNSA. The CDR3 is 14 amino acids. Unmatched junction bases numbered 6, after V lost 4 bases and J lost 5 bases.